This entry concerns a single T cell receptor (beta chain). Its antigen is unidentified. The junction shows a germline mismatch at one end, possibly a read error. The sample comes from a study of T cell repertoires in cytomegalovirus infection. Overall study context: Selection of CMV epitopes for the study included recently identified HLA-C-restricted and well-studied HLA-B-restricted ones. It can be stated that public TCR beta signatures indicated CMV infection as well as a matching HLA type.

TCRdb called the reads again in MiXCR, with one record for every CDR3 protein. Of about a million distinct CDR3 sequences listed, 25% to 40% are singletons. General study findings and limits: CMV-specific HLA-C-restricted TCR beta clonotypes dominated the ex vivo response.

This receptor was obtained from a human donor in good health (CMV status not recorded). Some clones in this sample may be carry-over from other donors' samples. The sample consisted of cultured CD8+ T cells from PBMCs, taken from culture after CMV antigen stimulation.

CDR3 in DNA: TGTGCCAGCAGTTACTCGACCTACTATGACTACACCTTC. Translated: CASSYSTYYDYTF. V and J are TRBV6-6 and TRBJ1-2, with D unresolved. There are 13 residues in the CDR3. The germline CDR1 and CDR2 sequences are MNHNY and SVGAGI (reference sequence).